Shown below are 5 T cell receptor beta chains from a single sample sequenced in a study of blood T cell repertoires in COVID-19. TCRdb's table, derived via immunoSEQ multiplex PCR, lists solely in-frame clones and lacks some. The table shows nearly 50,000 clones, with just over 85% occurring only once. The sample consisted of peripheral blood. These receptors were collected from an elderly woman with COVID-19, enrolled during active disease.

This chain connects TRBV5-1 to TRBJ2-7, with D possibly being TRBD1 (5 bases). V gave up 2 bases and J gave up 2 bases, with 11 bases separating them. The CDR3 totals 14 residues. Germline CDR1 SGHRS, CDR2 YFSETQ. The CDR3 DNA is TGCGCCAGCAGCTTTTCTGCAGGGACCTACGAGCAGTACTTC. Amino acid sequence: CASSFSAGTYEQYF. Drawing the rest from reference TRBV5-1 and TRBJ2-7, the complete variable domain is KAGVTQTPRYLIKTRGQQVTLSCSPISGHRSVSWYQQTPGQGLQFLFEYFSETQRNKGNFPGRFSGRQFSNSRSEMNVSTLELGDSALYLCASSFSAGTYEQYFGPGTRLTVT.

The chain combines TRBV19 with TRBJ2-2, with 9 positions matching TRBD2. The CDR3 length is 14 residues. Germline CDR1 and CDR2: LNHDA and SQIVND (reference sequence). V lost 1 base to trimming and J lost 7 bases; unmatched junction nucleotides: 1. The CDR3 protein is CASSIGLAVGELFF. The CDR3 DNA sequence: TGTGCCAGTAGTATAGGACTAGCGGTCGGGGAGCTGTTTTTT.

This sequence joins TRBV2 and TRBJ2-7; 7 bases are shared with TRBD1. V was pared by 3 bases and J by 4 bases, with 6 bases of the junction left unmatched. The CDR3 consists of 14 residues. In germline, CDR1 is SNHLY, CDR2 FYNNEI. The CDR3 sequence is CASSEDRIAYEQYF. The CDR3 DNA is TGTGCCAGCAGTGAGGACAGGATCGCTTACGAGCAGTACTTC. The complete variable domain, with remaining parts taken from reference TRBV2 and TRBJ2-7, reads EPEVTQTPSHQVTQMGQEVILRCVPISNHLYFYWYRQILGQKVEFLVSFYNNEISEKSEIFDDQFSVERPDGSNFTLKIRSTKLEDSAMYFCASSEDRIAYEQYFGPGTRLTVT.

CDR3: CATSESGLAGPYNEQFF. For the CDR3, the DNA is TGTGCCACCAGTGAGTCCGGACTAGCGGGACCCTACAATGAGCAGTTCTTC. The chain uses TRBV24-1 and TRBJ2-1; TRBD2 aligns across 12 bases. Germline CDR1 and CDR2: KGHDR and SFDVKD. V lost 4 bases and J lost 2; bases outside the gene matches: 5. The CDR3 extends over 17 amino acids.

The rearrangement joins TRBV7-2 to TRBJ2-1, with 13 nucleotides matching TRBD2. Trimming at V came to 2 bases and at J to 8 bases, leaving 6 bases not matched to a gene. The germline V gene encodes CDR1 SGHTA and CDR2 FQGNSA. This CDR3 has 16 amino acids. The CDR3 sequence: CASSLLGLAGSHEQFF. In DNA form, the CDR3 reads TGTGCCAGCAGCTTATTGGGACTAGCGGGATCCCATGAGCAGTTCTTC.